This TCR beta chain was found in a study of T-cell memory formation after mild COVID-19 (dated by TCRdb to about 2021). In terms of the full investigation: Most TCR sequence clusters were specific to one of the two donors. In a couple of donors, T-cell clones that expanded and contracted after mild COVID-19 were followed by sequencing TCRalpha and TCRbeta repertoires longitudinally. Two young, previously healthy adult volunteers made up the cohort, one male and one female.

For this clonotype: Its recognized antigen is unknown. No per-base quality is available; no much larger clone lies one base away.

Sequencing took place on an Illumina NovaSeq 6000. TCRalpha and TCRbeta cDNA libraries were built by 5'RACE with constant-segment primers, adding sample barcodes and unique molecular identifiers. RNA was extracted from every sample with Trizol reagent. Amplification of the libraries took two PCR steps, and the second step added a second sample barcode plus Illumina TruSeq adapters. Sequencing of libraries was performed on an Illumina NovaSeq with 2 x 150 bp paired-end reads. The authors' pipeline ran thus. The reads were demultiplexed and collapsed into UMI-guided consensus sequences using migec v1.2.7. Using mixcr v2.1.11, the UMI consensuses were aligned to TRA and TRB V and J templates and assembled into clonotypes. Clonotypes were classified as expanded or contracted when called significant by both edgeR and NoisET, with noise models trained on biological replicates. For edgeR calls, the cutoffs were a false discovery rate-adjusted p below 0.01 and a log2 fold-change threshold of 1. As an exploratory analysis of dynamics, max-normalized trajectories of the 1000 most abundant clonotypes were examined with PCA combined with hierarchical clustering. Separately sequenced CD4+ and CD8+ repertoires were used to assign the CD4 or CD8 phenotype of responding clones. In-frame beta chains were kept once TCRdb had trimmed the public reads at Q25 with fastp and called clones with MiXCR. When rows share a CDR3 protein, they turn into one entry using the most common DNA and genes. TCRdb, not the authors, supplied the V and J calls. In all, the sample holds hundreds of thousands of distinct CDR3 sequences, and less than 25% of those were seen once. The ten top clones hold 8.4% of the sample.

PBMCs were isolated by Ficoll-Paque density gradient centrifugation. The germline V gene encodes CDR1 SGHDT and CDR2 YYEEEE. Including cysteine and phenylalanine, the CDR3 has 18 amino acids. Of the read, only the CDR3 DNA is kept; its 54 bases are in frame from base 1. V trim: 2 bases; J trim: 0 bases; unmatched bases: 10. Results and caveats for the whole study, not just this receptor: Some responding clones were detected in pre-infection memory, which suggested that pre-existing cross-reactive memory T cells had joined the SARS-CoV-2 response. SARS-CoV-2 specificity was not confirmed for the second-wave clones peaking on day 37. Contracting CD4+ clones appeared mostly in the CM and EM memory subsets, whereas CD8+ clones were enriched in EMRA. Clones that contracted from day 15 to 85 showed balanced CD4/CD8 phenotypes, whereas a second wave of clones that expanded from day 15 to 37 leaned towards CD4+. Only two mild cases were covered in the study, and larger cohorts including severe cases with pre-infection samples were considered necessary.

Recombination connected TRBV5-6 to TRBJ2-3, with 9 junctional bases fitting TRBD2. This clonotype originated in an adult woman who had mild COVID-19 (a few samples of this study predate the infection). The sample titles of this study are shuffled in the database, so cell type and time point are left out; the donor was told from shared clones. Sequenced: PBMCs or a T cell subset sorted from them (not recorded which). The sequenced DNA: TGTGCCAGCAGCTTCAGAGCGGGGGGATGGACTAGCACAGATACGCAGTATTTT. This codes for CASSFRAGGWTSTDTQYF.